One T cell receptor beta chain is described in this entry. This specimen belongs to a study of blood T cell repertoires in COVID-19. Repertoires were generated with immunoSEQ multiplex PCR, while TCRdb's copy carries only in-frame clones and drops some. The sample has approximately 150,000 clones; 79% are singletons. Cohort allocation depended upon clinical history that participants reported. The sequencing input was PBMCs or T cells enriched from blood (not recorded which). The clonotype was recovered from an older woman in a cohort exposed to, infected with or recovered from COVID-19 (not recorded which).

This CDR3 reads CASSLRGGTEAFF. The CDR3 region has the DNA TGTGCCAGCAGTTTAAGGGGGGGCACTGAAGCTTTCTTT. This chain uses TRBV27 with TRBJ1-1; D is possibly TRBD1 (6 bases). This CDR3 region has 13 residues. The V gene's germline CDR1 is MNHEY and CDR2 SMNVEV (reference sequence). The germline V and J ends were trimmed by 2 bases and 4 bases, with 8 bases remaining between them.